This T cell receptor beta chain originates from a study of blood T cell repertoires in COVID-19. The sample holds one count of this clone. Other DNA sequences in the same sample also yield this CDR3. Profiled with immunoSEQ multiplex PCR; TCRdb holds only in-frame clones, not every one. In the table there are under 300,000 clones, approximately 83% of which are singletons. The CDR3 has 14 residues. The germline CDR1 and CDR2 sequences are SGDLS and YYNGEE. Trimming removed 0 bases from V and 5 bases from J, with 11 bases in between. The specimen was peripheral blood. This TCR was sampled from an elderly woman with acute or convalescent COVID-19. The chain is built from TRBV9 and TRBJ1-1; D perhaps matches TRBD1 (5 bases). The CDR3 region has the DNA TGTGCCAGCAGCGTAGGTGGGGGGGGAACTGAAGCTTTCTTT. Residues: CASSVGGGGTEAFF.